This is a list of T cell receptor beta chains from one sample in a study of T cell responses to AZD1222 COVID-19 vaccine. Profiling relied on immunoSEQ multiplex PCR, and the TCRdb table lists in-frame clones only, not all of them. The table has about 100,000 clones, roughly nine tenths seen once. Sequenced here: peripheral blood, sampled on day 0 of AZD1222 vaccination. Receptors originate from an adult in good health. CDR3s include the opening cysteine and the closing phenylalanine or tryptophan. The D gene is left open where the match is weak. The size field is filled for only some rows; it gives once, few, many or a size class.

clone size	D gene	V gene	J gene	CDR3 protein	CDR3 DNA
few	-	TRBV7-9	TRBJ1-2	CASSLEPGSGYTF	TGTGCCAGCAGCTTAGAGCCAGGGAGTGGCTACACCTTC
-	-	TRBV24-1	TRBJ1-3	CATSDPGRDTGNTIYF	TGTGCCACCAGTGACCCCGGCCGGGACACTGGAAACACCATATATTTT
-	-	TRBV28	TRBJ1-4	CASSQTAAAVEVEKLFF	TGTGCCAGCAGTCAGACTGCCGCGGCCGTAGAGGTGGAAAAACTGTTTTTT
-	TRBD1	TRBV7-9	TRBJ2-4	CASSSGQGADLAKNIQYF	TGTGCCAGCAGCTCGGGACAGGGGGCGGATCTTGCCAAAAACATTCAGTACTTC
-	-	TRBV6-5	TRBJ1-1	CASSQPSWNTEAFF	TGTGCCAGCAGTCAGCCTTCGTGGAACACTGAAGCTTTCTTT
-	-	TRBV7-8	TRBJ2-4	CASSLGVDIQYF	TGTGCCAGCAGCTTAGGAGTTGACATTCAGTACTTC
-	TRBD1	TRBV28	TRBJ1-2	CASSLLVGDRSLDF	TGTGCCAGCAGTTTATTAGTTGGGGACAGAAGCCTTGACTTC
once	-	TRBV28	TRBJ1-4	CASSYGGPTNEKLFF	TGTGCCAGCTCATATGGGGGCCCAACTAATGAAAAACTGTTTTTT
-	-	TRBV28	TRBJ1-6	CASSPPTALNSPLHF	TGTGCCAGCAGTCCCCCCACCGCCCTCAATTCACCCCTCCACTTT
-	-	TRBV11-3	TRBJ2-2	CASSLGQLNTGELFF	TGTGCCAGCAGCTTAGGACAGTTAAACACCGGGGAGCTGTTTTTT
-	-	TRBV12-3/TRBV12-4	TRBJ2-3	CASSLGIADTQYF	TGTGCCAGCAGTTTAGGAATTGCAGATACGCAGTATTTT
-	-	TRBV3-1/TRBV3-2	TRBJ1-3	CASSQAGQAGNTIYF	TGTGCCAGCAGCCAAGCCGGGCAGGCCGGAAACACCATATATTTT
-	-	TRBV9	TRBJ1-1	CASSVDRSNTEAFF	TGTGCCAGCAGCGTAGACAGATCGAACACTGAAGCTTTCTTT
-	TRBD1	TRBV11-1	TRBJ1-1	CASRKGQGGTEAFF	TGTGCCAGCAGAAAAGGACAGGGGGGCACTGAAGCTTTCTTT
-	TRBD1	TRBV27	TRBJ1-5	CASSSRQGNQPQHF	TGTGCCAGCAGTTCACGACAGGGGAATCAGCCCCAGCATTTT
once	-	TRBV2	TRBJ1-4	CASTLERENEKLFF	TGTGCCAGCACCCTGGAGAGGGAAAATGAAAAACTGTTTTTT